This T cell receptor (beta chain) was captured in a study of shared clonotypes between healthy human individuals. Findings of the study overall: Clonotypes that were shared across a few donors made up about 5.1% of naive CD4 clonotypes.

A remark on this clone: Its matching antigen is unknown.

The CD4+ fraction was divided into a CD45RA+ naive subset and a CD45RA-negative memory subset. Original handling: Filtering differed because ImmunoSEQ produced junction-only sequences that carried no quality scores. Only in-frame clones appear in the TCRdb table, and some are missing; sequencing was by immunoSEQ multiplex PCR. For V, J and clone size, that table is used; D and trimming come from the DNA. The data contain roughly 1,500,000 clones, about 98.5% of them singletons. The TCR sequence derives from a young man in good health. Sequenced: naive CD4+ T cells sorted from blood. As for subset: CD45RA+ positively selected.

CDR3 bases: TGTGCCAGCAGTGACCCCCCACCCCGGAATGAGCAGTTCTTC. Translated: CASSDPPPRNEQFF. The J gene is TRBJ2-1, the V gene TRBV25-1; D gene uncertain. CDR1 and CDR2 from the germline V gene are MGHDK and SYGVNS. V lost 3 bases and J lost 7, with 13 bases in between. CDR3 size: 14 residues.